Each of the 26 T cell receptor beta chains below was sequenced from the same sample in a study of control samples from healthy donors and cancer patients. Measured with immunoSEQ multiplex PCR; TCRdb has only the in-frame clones, and not every one. The sample records 90,000 to 150,000 clones, approximately 90% being singletons. The sequenced material came from blood. The receptors here all came from a man in his forties in good health.

CDR3 loop: CASKGTHVGADTQYF. The CDR3 DNA sequence: TGTGCCAGCAAGGGGACCCACGTGGGGGCAGATACGCAGTATTTT. This chain uses TRBV27 with TRBJ2-3; D is tentatively TRBD1 or TRBD2 (5 bases each). The CDR3 runs to 15 residues. Trimming stripped 7 bases from V and 4 bases from J, with 18 bases between. Germline V gives CDR1 MNHEY, CDR2 SMNVEV (reference sequence).

As DNA, the CDR3 is TGTGCCAGCGTCTCCCTGTCCTACAATGAGCAGTTCTTC. Its translation: CASVSLSYNEQFF. This chain uses TRBV6-5 with TRBJ2-1; D is unresolved. The germline CDR1 and CDR2 sequences are MNHEY and SVGAGI. Trimming took 8 bases from V and 1 from J, leaving 9 bases between them. The CDR3 totals 13 residues.

This clone was picked up a small number of times. The chain employs TRBV20-1 and TRBJ2-1, with TRBD2 as a possible D gene (7 bases). Germline-derived CDR1 and CDR2 are DFQATT and SNEGSKA (reference sequence). V lost 1 base, J lost 11 bases, and 9 bases lay in between. There are 11 residues in the CDR3. The CDR3 loop is CSARGGGQQFF. The DNA of the CDR3 is TGCAGTGCTAGAGGGGGGGGCCAGCAGTTCTTC.

CDR3 nucleotide sequence: TGTGCCACCAGTGACCAGGGACTAGCGGGGGGGCTTAGAGATACGCAGTATTTT. Amino acids: CATSDQGLAGGLRDTQYF. This chain links TRBV24-1 with TRBJ2-3, with TRBD2 identical over 16 bases. The CDR3 is made up of 18 amino acids. The germline gives CDR1 KGHDR, CDR2 SFDVKD. With 4 bases clipped from V and 5 bases from J, the junction kept 8 bases outside the gene matches.

The chain uses TRBV7-2 and TRBJ2-3; D is unclear. Between the trimmed V and J ends, which lost 4 bases and 8 bases, there was a span of 10 bases. CDR1 and CDR2 (germline): SGHTA, FQGNSA. The length of the CDR3 is 12 residues. The CDR3, as DNA: TGTGCCAGCAGCTCCCGTTGGGGTACGCAGTATTTT. Amino acids: CASSSRWGTQYF.

This clone was seen a handful of times. The chain recombines TRBV18 with TRBJ1-3; D gene ambiguous. Trimming cost V 0 bases and J 4 bases, with 7 bases left between them. The length of the CDR3 is 14 residues. Per the germline V gene, CDR1 is KGHSH and CDR2 is LQKENI. CDR3 coding DNA: TGTGCCAGCTCACCACCGGCAAACGGAAACACCATATATTTT. Its translation: CASSPPANGNTIYF.

The CDR3 is CAWGPPESVNTQYF. The CDR3 region has the DNA TGTGCCTGGGGGCCCCCGGAGAGTGTAAATACGCAGTATTTT. V usage is TRBV30 and J usage is TRBJ2-3; D is unclear. The length of the CDR3 is 14 residues. V lost 5 bases and J 7 bases, leaving 19 bases between the germline ends. Germline V lookup: CDR1 GTSNPN, CDR2 SVGIG (reference sequence).

This sequence joins TRBV2 and TRBJ1-3, with D perhaps TRBD1 (6 bases). V gave up 6 bases and J gave up 1 base, with 10 bases separating them. The CDR3 totals 14 residues. Germline values: CDR1 SNHLY, CDR2 FYNNEI. The CDR3 sequence is CASSKGGSGNTIYF. The CDR3, as DNA: TGTGCCAGCAGCAAAGGGGGTTCTGGAAACACCATATATTTT.

This chain links TRBV18 with TRBJ2-7; a weak D match, TRBD1 (6 bases). CDR3 length: 15 residues. From germline, CDR1 is KGHSH and CDR2 LQKENI. V was pared by 3 bases and J by 3 bases, with 15 bases between. The CDR3 DNA sequence: TGTGCCAGCTCACCCAACGCTAGGGGGAGCTACGAGCAGTACTTC. This gives the protein CASSPNARGSYEQYF.

The gene calls are TRBV7-9 and TRBJ1-4; 7 bases are shared with TRBD1. In germline, CDR1 is SEHNR, CDR2 FQNEAQ (reference sequence). The J segment lost 3 bases and the V segment lost 5 bases, leaving 6 bases of the junction unmatched. The CDR3 is made up of 15 amino acids. CDR3 in amino acids: CASSLYRGSNEKLFF. CDR3 nucleotides: TGTGCCAGCAGCCTCTACAGGGGATCTAATGAAAAACTGTTTTTT. Complete variable domain (other parts from reference TRBV7-9 and TRBJ1-4): DTGVSQNPRHKITKRGQNVTFRCDPISEHNRLYWYRQTLGQGPEFLTYFQNEAQLEKSRLLSDRFSAERPKGSFSTLEIQRTEQGDSAMYLCASSLYRGSNEKLFFGSGTQLSVL.

V usage is TRBV6-5 and J usage is TRBJ2-2; perhaps TRBD2 as D (6 bases). V lost 6 bases to trimming and J lost 6 bases, with 8 bases between them. Germline V gives CDR1 MNHEY, CDR2 SVGAGI. The CDR3 length is 12 residues. CDR3: CASRGLSGELFF. The CDR3 region has the DNA TGTGCCAGCAGGGGACTGTCCGGGGAGCTGTTTTTT.

The V gene is TRBV23-1, the J gene TRBJ2-2; D remains ambiguous. TRBV23-1 is treated as an ORF (open reading frame) with a function not yet certain. This CDR3 contains 15 residues. Between the trimmed V and J ends, which lost 6 bases and 0 bases, there was a span of 11 bases. The CDR3 region has the DNA TGCGCCAGCAGCTTAGGGCCCACGAACACCGGGGAGCTGTTTTTT. Amino acids: CASSLGPTNTGELFF.

The count of this clone is one. The rearrangement joins TRBV19 to TRBJ1-6, with D perhaps TRBD1 (6 bases). This CDR3 has 14 residues. Germline V gene lookup returns CDR1 LNHDA and CDR2 SQIVND (reference sequence). V was clipped by 5 bases and J by 7 bases, with 12 bases between them. CDR3 nucleotide sequence: TGTGCCAGTAGTTCCACGGGGGGCAATTCACCCCTCCACTTT. Its protein is CASSSTGGNSPLHF.

The chain recombines TRBV24-1 with TRBJ1-5, with D perhaps TRBD1 (5 bases). Deletions cut 3 bases from V and 3 bases from J, with 20 bases between. The CDR3 totals 18 residues. The germline CDR1 and CDR2 sequences are KGHDR and SFDVKD. The CDR3 reads CATSDHPSVGHDNQPQHF. CDR3 in DNA: TGTGCCACCAGTGATCACCCCTCTGTTGGACACGACAATCAGCCCCAGCATTTT.

This rearrangement joins TRBV24-1 to TRBJ2-3; D is possibly TRBD2 (7 bases). V was shortened by 5 bases and J by 4 bases, with 15 bases between the two germline ends. The CDR3 is made up of 15 amino acids. The V gene's germline CDR1 is KGHDR and CDR2 SFDVKD. The CDR3: CATSVSGGVADTQYF. The DNA for the CDR3 is TGTGCCACCAGTGTTTCGGGGGGCGTCGCAGATACGCAGTATTTT.

This chain connects TRBV18 to TRBJ1-5; 8 bases match TRBD1. Germline lookup yields CDR1 KGHSH and CDR2 LQKENI. CDR3 size: 16 residues. Trimming took 1 base from V and 7 from J; bases not matched to a gene: 9. The CDR3 loop reads CASSPLRTGRAQPQHF. Here the CDR3 DNA reads TGTGCCAGCTCACCACTAAGGACAGGGAGGGCCCAGCCCCAGCATTTT. Using reference TRBV18 and TRBJ1-5 for the parts outside the CDR3, the full variable domain is NAGVMQNPRHLVRRRGQEARLRCSPMKGHSHVYWYRQLPEEGLKFMVYLQKENIIDESGMPKERFSAEFPKEGPSILRIQQVVRGDSAAYFCASSPLRTGRAQPQHFGDGTRLSIL.

The chain couples TRBV7-8 to TRBJ1-1; 7 bases align to TRBD1. The germline gives CDR1 SGHVS, CDR2 FQNEAQ. The trim removed 3 bases at V and 8 bases at J, leaving 12 bases unmatched. This CDR3 has 15 residues. Here the CDR3 reads CASSFGDSLRVEAFF. The CDR3 coding sequence is TGTGCCAGCAGCTTTGGGGACAGTCTCCGCGTGGAAGCTTTCTTT.

The CDR3 DNA follows: TGTGCCAGCAGCTTAGCAGGGACCAAAAACATTCAGTACTTC. It yields the protein CASSLAGTKNIQYF. The chain employs TRBV7-9 and TRBJ2-4; no reliable D call. CDR1 is SEHNR and CDR2 is FQNEAQ in the germline V gene (reference sequence). V was cut by 0 bases and J by 2 bases, with 5 bases left in between. The CDR3 runs to 14 residues.

The chain links TRBV18 to TRBJ1-3; D is unresolved. Germline values: CDR1 KGHSH, CDR2 LQKENI. The CDR3 spans 15 residues. The V end lost 1 base, the J end lost 0 bases, and 7 bases lay between the germline ends. The CDR3: CASSPQEASGNTIYF. CDR3 in DNA: TGTGCCAGCTCACCACAGGAGGCCTCTGGAAACACCATATATTTT.

This clone was observed a handful of times. This chain uses TRBV7-2 with TRBJ1-2; D is uncertain. V was clipped by 1 base and J by 4 bases, with 13 bases between them. The CDR3 runs to 15 residues. CDR1 is SGHTA and CDR2 is FQGNSA in the germline V gene. The CDR3 nucleotides read TGTGCCAGCAGCTTAGACGCCACGAACATCTATGGCTACACCTTC. This sequence encodes CASSLDATNIYGYTF.

The chain carries TRBV10-2 and TRBJ2-7; 10 positions match TRBD1. CDR1 and CDR2 from the germline V gene are WSHSY and SAAADI. The CDR3 sequence is 13 residues long. J gave up 6 bases and V 3 bases, and 2 bases lay outside the gene matches. In DNA form, the CDR3 reads TGCGCCAGCAGTGAAGGGACAGGGGTCGAGCAGTACTTC. It translates to CASSEGTGVEQYF.

This rearrangement joins TRBV6-5 to TRBJ1-1; 7 positions agree with TRBD1. V was pared by 8 bases and J by 4 bases, with 7 bases of the junction left unmatched. The germline gives CDR1 MNHEY, CDR2 SVGAGI. This CDR3 has 13 residues. CDR3 region: CASYDRVSTEAFF. The CDR3 DNA sequence: TGTGCCAGCTACGACAGGGTGTCCACTGAAGCTTTCTTT.

This clone has only one observation. This sequence joins TRBV15 and TRBJ1-4, with 7 bases lining up with TRBD1. CDR1 and CDR2 from the germline V gene are LNHNV and YYDKDF (reference sequence). The length of the CDR3 is 16 residues. The trim removed 1 base at V and 2 bases at J, leaving 4 bases unmatched. CDR3 sequence reads: CATSRGGTATNEKLFF. The CDR3 region has the DNA TGTGCCACCAGCAGAGGCGGGACAGCGACTAATGAAAAACTGTTTTTT.

The rearrangement links TRBV18 to TRBJ1-6; 8 bases match TRBD1. The CDR3 is 16 amino acids. Germline V gene sequence: CDR1 KGHSH, CDR2 LQKENI. J gave up 7 bases and V 2 bases, and 7 bases lay outside the gene matches. In nucleotides, the CDR3 is TGTGCCAGCTCACCATTGCCCGGGACAGGCAATTCACCCCTCCACTTT. This encodes CASSPLPGTGNSPLHF.

The J gene is TRBJ1-3, the V gene TRBV29-1, with TRBD1 identical over 9 bases. Germline lookup yields CDR1 SQVTM and CDR2 ANQGSEA. V lost 6 bases, J lost 4 bases, and 16 bases stayed unmatched. The CDR3 is 17 amino acids. In DNA, the CDR3 is TGCAGCGTGGTTGTGGGGGGGTGGACAGGGGTCGGAAACACCATATATTTT. The encoded protein is CSVVVGGWTGVGNTIYF.

The V call is TRBV10-3, the J call TRBJ1-1; D perhaps matches TRBD1 (5 bases). Trimming removed 4 bases at V and 11 bases at J, with 17 bases between. This CDR3 is 13 amino acids long. Germline V gene lookup returns CDR1 ENHRY and CDR2 SYGVKD. The CDR3, as DNA: TGTGCCATCAGTGTCCGGCCAGGGAATACGGCTTTCTTT. Amino acid sequence: CAISVRPGNTAFF.